A single sample is the source of the 24 T cell receptor beta chains below, sequenced in a study of CD8+CD57+ T cells in acquired aplastic anemia. TCR beta VDJ and CDR3 profiling used genomic DNA as template. One entry per CDR3 protein results from TCRdb running MiXCR on the reads. The sample holds 180,000 or so distinct CDR3 sequences, more than 60% seen once. Patients included in sequencing had previously demonstrated CD8+CD57+ cell expansion by flow cytometry. The sample comprised sorted CD4+, CD8+, or CD8+CD57+ T cells (not recorded which) from PBMCs. These receptor sequences come from a human donor with aplastic anemia.

Regarding this clonotype: The junction does not match germline at one end; this may be a read error. This chain uses TRBV6-5 with TRBJ2-3, with D perhaps assigned TRBD1 or TRBD2 (5 bases each). The germline V gene has CDR1 MNHEY and CDR2 SVGAGI. CDR3 size: 13 residues. The CDR3 DNA is TGTGCCGGCAGTGGGGACAGCACAGATACGCAGTATTTT. This codes for CAGSGDSTDTQYF.

The rearrangement joins TRBV10-3 to TRBJ2-3, with TRBD2 as a possible D gene (6 bases). V was shortened by 4 bases and J by 3 bases, with 11 bases between the two germline ends. The CDR3 has 14 amino acids. Germline loops: CDR1 ENHRY, CDR2 SYGVKD. As DNA, the CDR3 is TGTGCCATCAGTGGACTAGTTGGTACAGATACGCAGTATTTT. As protein: CAISGLVGTDTQYF.

This clonotype has just one count. The rearrangement uses TRBV7-7 and TRBJ2-7; D gene uncertain. CDR1 and CDR2 (germline): SSHAT, FNYEAQ (reference sequence). Trimming took off 0 bases at V and 0 bases at J, with 9 bases between the two ends. This CDR3 is built from 15 residues. The CDR3: CASSLASWASYEQYF. DNA of the CDR3: TGTGCCAGCAGCTTAGCTTCCTGGGCCTCCTACGAGCAGTACTTC.

At least ten counts were recorded for this clonotype. The chain recombines TRBV5-6 with TRBJ1-1, with D uncertain. Deletions cut 4 bases from V and 3 bases from J, with 16 bases between. Germline CDR1 and CDR2: SGHDT and YYEEEE. This CDR3 contains 15 residues. The CDR3: CASSGLQRRDTEAFF. The CDR3, as DNA: TGTGCCAGCAGCGGACTCCAAAGACGGGACACTGAAGCTTTCTTT.

This chain uses TRBV24-1 with TRBJ2-1; TRBD1 might be the D (6 bases). CDR3 length equals 15 residues. Trimming removed 5 bases from V and 3 bases from J, with 13 bases in between. The germline V gene encodes CDR1 KGHDR and CDR2 SFDVKD. CDR3 in DNA: TGTGCCACCAGTGGGGGGCTGGACGGCTACAATGAGCAGTTCTTC. Its translation: CATSGGLDGYNEQFF.

The CDR3 nucleotides read TGTGCCAGCAACACACTAGGGAGTGACGGGGAGCTGTTTTTT. Encoded protein: CASNTLGSDGELFF. The chain is built from TRBV2 and TRBJ2-2, with D tentatively TRBD2 (5 bases). Germline V lookup: CDR1 SNHLY, CDR2 FYNNEI. The CDR3 is 14 residues long. Trimming took off 7 bases at V and 7 bases at J, with 16 bases between the two ends.

V usage is TRBV20-1 and J usage is TRBJ2-7; 11 nucleotides match TRBD2. V shed 6 bases and J 5 bases; nucleotides not matched to a gene: 12. This CDR3 comprises 15 residues. CDR1 DFQATT and CDR2 SNEGSKA come from the germline V gene (reference sequence). CDR3 DNA sequence: TGCAGTGCCAGTGCACTAGCGGGAGAATATCACGAGCAGTACTTC. Protein sequence: CSASALAGEYHEQYF.

CDR3 residues: CASRSSGTGWTEKLFF. The CDR3 bases are TGCGCCAGCAGATCGTCCGGGACAGGGTGGACTGAAAAACTGTTTTTT. The rearrangement joins TRBV5-1 to TRBJ1-4, with 9 bases matching TRBD1. The CDR3 runs 16 residues. Losses at the gene ends were 5 bases for V and 7 bases for J; bases not matched to a gene: 12. Germline CDR1 reads SGHRS; CDR2 reads YFSETQ.

This clonotype was found many times. The chain uses TRBV7-6 and TRBJ1-3; no definite D call. The CDR3 spans 16 residues. Germline values: CDR1 SGHVS, CDR2 FNYEAQ. V dropped 1 base and J dropped 2 bases, with 12 bases sitting between them. CDR3 protein: CASSLEAGAPGNTIYF. CDR3 nucleotides: TGTGCCAGCAGCTTAGAGGCGGGCGCTCCTGGAAACACCATATATTTT.

As to this clonotype: It may be a read error: a sequence one base away is much more abundant. The rearrangement uses TRBV6-4 and TRBJ1-6; D gene unclear. CDR3 length equals 13 residues. Germline V CDR1 and CDR2: MRHNA, SNTAGT. CDR3 DNA: TGTGCCAGCAGTGACAGGGATAATTCACCCCCCCACTTT. Its translation is CASSDRDNSPPHF.

This clonotype was observed many times. The chain recombines TRBV29-1 with TRBJ2-5; 9 nucleotides align to TRBD1. There are 14 residues in the CDR3. The V segment lost 0 bases and the J segment 9 bases; nucleotides outside the gene matches: 8. The germline gives CDR1 SQVTM, CDR2 ANQGSEA. For the CDR3, the DNA is TGCAGCGTTGAAGAGGACAGGGGCCGGATGGCCCAGTACTTC. Translating it yields CSVEEDRGRMAQYF.

J is TRBJ2-7 and V is TRBV6-1; TRBD1 matches at 7 bases. CDR3 length: 15 residues. Per the germline V gene, CDR1 is MNHNS and CDR2 is SASEGT. DNA for the CDR3: TGTGCTAGTTCCGGGACAGATAGAACTCACTACGAGCAGTACTTC. Translating gives CASSGTDRTHYEQYF.

The genes are TRBV29-1 and TRBJ1-2; a weak D match, TRBD1 (5 bases). Germline loops: CDR1 SQVTM, CDR2 ANQGSEA. Trimming pared 5 bases from V and 4 bases from J, leaving 8 bases between. This CDR3 is 11 amino acids long. The CDR3 is CSVRDLYGYTF. The CDR3 DNA is TGCAGCGTTAGGGACCTCTATGGCTACACCTTC. Together with reference TRBV29-1 and TRBJ1-2, the CDR3 gives the full variable domain: SAVISQKPSRDICQRGTSLTIQCQVDSQVTMMFWYRQQPGQSLTLIATANQGSEATYESGFVIDKFPISRPNLTFSTLTVSNMSPEDSSIYLCSVRDLYGYTFGSGTRLTVV.

The chain is built from TRBV7-8 and TRBJ2-7, with 9 bases lining up with TRBD2. V lost 6 bases, J lost 0 bases, and 3 bases stayed unmatched. CDR1 and CDR2 (germline): SGHVS, FQNEAQ. The CDR3 length is 14 residues. The CDR3 DNA follows: TGTGCCAGCAGTCGGACTAGCGCCTCCTACGAGCAGTACTTC. Residues: CASSRTSASYEQYF. Full variable domain (outside the CDR3, taken from reference TRBV7-8 and TRBJ2-7): GAGVSQSPRYKVAKRGQDVALRCDPISGHVSLFWYQQALGQGPEFLTYFQNEAQLDKSGLPSDRFFAERPEGSVSTLKIQRTQQEDSAVYLCASSRTSASYEQYFGPGTRLTVT.

This clonotype occurred once. Its ends do not fully match the called genes, so a read error is possible. This chain connects TRBV5-1 to TRBJ2-3, with a tentative D call TRBD1 (6 bases). Germline CDR1 and CDR2: SGHRS and YFSETQ. The CDR3 has 17 residues. The CDR3 bases are TGTGCCAGCAGCTTAGAATCTGCTAGGACAGACGCAGATACGCAGTATTTT. It translates to CASSLESARTDADTQYF.

The chain combines TRBV7-2 with TRBJ2-5; 7 nucleotides agree with TRBD2. CDR1 is SGHTA, CDR2 FQGNSA, per germline. The CDR3 runs 15 residues. V dropped 5 bases and J dropped 5; count of bases not matched to a gene: 11. The CDR3 is CASSTGLGRVETQYF. CDR3 nucleotide sequence: TGTGCCAGCAGCACCGGCTTGGGGAGGGTTGAGACCCAGTACTTC.

The V and J genes are TRBV7-8 and TRBJ1-3; D is ambiguous. Germline CDR1 reads SGHVS; CDR2 reads FQNEAQ. Trimming cost V 0 bases and J 2 bases, with 8 bases left between them. This CDR3 has 15 amino acids. The CDR3 reads CASSLARGAGNTIYF. The CDR3, as DNA: TGTGCCAGCAGCTTAGCGCGGGGAGCTGGAAACACCATATATTTT.

The gene calls are TRBV19 and TRBJ2-7; D remains ambiguous. CDR1 and CDR2 (germline): LNHDA, SQIVND (reference sequence). Trimming shortened V by 3 bases and J by 9 bases, and 6 bases separated the two germline ends. CDR3 length: 10 amino acids. The DNA of the CDR3 is TGTGCCAGTAGTATCGTAAGGCAGTACTTC. Translating gives CASSIVRQYF.

This clonotype turned up a few times. The chain combines TRBV7-9 with TRBJ2-5, with 8 bases that match TRBD2. Trimming took 1 base from V and 5 from J; bases not matched to a gene: 6. CDR1 and CDR2 (germline): SEHNR, FQNEAQ (reference sequence). The CDR3 totals 15 residues. This CDR3 reads CASSLGSGGGETQYF. In nucleotides, the CDR3 is TGTGCCAGCAGCTTAGGGTCGGGGGGGGGGGAGACCCAGTACTTC.

The J gene is TRBJ2-2, the V gene TRBV7-8; D assignment may be TRBD1 or TRBD2 (5 bases each). CDR1 and CDR2 (germline): SGHVS, FQNEAQ. This CDR3 region has 16 residues. V gave up 4 bases and J gave up 9 bases, with 21 bases separating them. The CDR3 region is CASSSGPALLGRELFF. The CDR3 DNA sequence: TGTGCCAGCAGCTCGGGGCCAGCCCTCCTGGGTAGGGAGCTGTTTTTT. Full variable domain (missing parts from reference TRBV7-8 and TRBJ2-2): GAGVSQSPRYKVAKRGQDVALRCDPISGHVSLFWYQQALGQGPEFLTYFQNEAQLDKSGLPSDRFFAERPEGSVSTLKIQRTQQEDSAVYLCASSSGPALLGRELFFGEGSRLTVL.

At least ten counts were recorded for this clonotype. The gene calls are TRBV3-1 and TRBJ1-2; D not certain. Germline assignment: CDR1 LGHDT and CDR2 YNNKEL (reference sequence). Trimming shortened V by 0 bases and J by 7 bases, and 12 bases separated the two germline ends. CDR3 size: 14 residues. The CDR3 sequence is CASSQDRTPSGYTF. The CDR3 DNA sequence: TGTGCCAGCAGCCAAGATCGGACCCCCAGTGGCTACACCTTC. The full variable domain, in which reference TRBV3-1 and TRBJ1-2 provide the parts outside the CDR3, is DTAVSQTPKYLVTQMGNDKSIKCEQNLGHDTMYWYKQDSKKFLKIMFSYNNKELIINETVPNRFSPKSPDKAHLNLHINSLELGDSAVYFCASSQDRTPSGYTFGSGTRLTVV.

The chain joins TRBV20-1 to TRBJ2-5; TRBD2 aligns across 8 bases. The CDR3 totals 12 residues. After removal of 3 bases from V and 5 bases from J, the junction contained 2 bases not matched to a gene. CDR1 is DFQATT, CDR2 SNEGSKA, per germline (reference sequence). CDR3 bases: TGCAGTGCTAGCGAGCGGGGGGAGACCCAGTACTTC. This encodes CSASERGETQYF.

This clonotype was observed a single time. CDR3 residues: CSATISGHNQNEQYF. The CDR3, as DNA: TGCAGTGCTACAATCTCCGGACACAACCAAAACGAGCAGTACTTC. The rearrangement uses TRBV20-1 and TRBJ2-7, with D tentatively TRBD1 (5 bases). The V end lost 4 bases, the J end lost 5 bases, and 21 bases lay between the germline ends. The CDR3 spans 15 residues. Germline V gives CDR1 DFQATT, CDR2 SNEGSKA (reference sequence).

The chain joins TRBV7-9 to TRBJ1-2; maybe TRBD1 (6 bases). The CDR3 has 14 amino acids. Germline values: CDR1 SEHNR, CDR2 FQNEAQ (reference sequence). Between the trimmed V and J ends, which lost 1 base and 5 bases, there was a span of 11 bases. The DNA for the CDR3 is TGTGCCAGCAGCTTAGAGGGGGTGAGGTATGGCTACACCTTC. Translating gives CASSLEGVRYGYTF.